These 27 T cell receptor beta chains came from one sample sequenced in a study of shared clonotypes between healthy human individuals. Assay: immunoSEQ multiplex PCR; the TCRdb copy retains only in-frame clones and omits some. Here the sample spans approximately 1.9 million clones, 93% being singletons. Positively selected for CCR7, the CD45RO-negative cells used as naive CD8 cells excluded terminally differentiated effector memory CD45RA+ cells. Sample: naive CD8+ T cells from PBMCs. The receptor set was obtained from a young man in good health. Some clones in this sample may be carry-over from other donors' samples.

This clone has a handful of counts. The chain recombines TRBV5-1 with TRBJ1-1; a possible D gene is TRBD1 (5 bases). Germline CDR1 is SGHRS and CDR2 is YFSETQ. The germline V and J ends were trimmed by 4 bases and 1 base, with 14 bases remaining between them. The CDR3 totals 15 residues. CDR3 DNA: TGCGCCAGCAGCCAACATCAGACAGCGAACACTGAAGCTTTCTTT. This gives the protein CASSQHQTANTEAFF.

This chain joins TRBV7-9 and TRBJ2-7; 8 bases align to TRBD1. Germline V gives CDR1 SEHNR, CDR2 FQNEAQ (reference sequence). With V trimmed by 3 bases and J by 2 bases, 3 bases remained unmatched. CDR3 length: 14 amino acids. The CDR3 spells CASSLTGVAYEQYF. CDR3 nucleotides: TGTGCCAGCAGCTTGACAGGGGTGGCCTACGAGCAGTACTTC.

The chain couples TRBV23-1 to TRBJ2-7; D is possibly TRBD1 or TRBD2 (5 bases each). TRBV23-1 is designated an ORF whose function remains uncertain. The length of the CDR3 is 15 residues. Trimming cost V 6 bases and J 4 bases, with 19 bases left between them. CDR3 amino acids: CASRSLRAGTYEQYF. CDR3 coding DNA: TGCGCCAGCAGGTCCCTTAGGGCAGGGACGTACGAGCAGTACTTC.

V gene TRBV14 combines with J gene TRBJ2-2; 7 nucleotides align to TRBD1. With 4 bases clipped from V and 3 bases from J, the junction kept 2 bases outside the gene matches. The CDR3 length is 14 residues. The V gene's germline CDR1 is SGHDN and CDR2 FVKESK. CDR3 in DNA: TGTGCCAGCAGCCTCACAGGGGACACCGGGGAGCTGTTTTTT. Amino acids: CASSLTGDTGELFF.

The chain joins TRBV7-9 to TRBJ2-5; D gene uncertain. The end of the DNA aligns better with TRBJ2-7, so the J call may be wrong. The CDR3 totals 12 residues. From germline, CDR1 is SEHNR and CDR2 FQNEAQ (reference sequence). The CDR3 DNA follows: TGTGCCAGCAGCTTATCTAGGTACGAGCAGTACTTC. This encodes CASSLSRYEQYF.

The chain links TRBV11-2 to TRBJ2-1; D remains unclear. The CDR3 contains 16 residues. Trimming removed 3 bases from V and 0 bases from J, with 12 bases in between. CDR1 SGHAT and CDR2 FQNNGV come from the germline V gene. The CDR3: CASSLGIKLSYNEQFF. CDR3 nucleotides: TGTGCCAGCAGCTTGGGTATCAAGCTCTCCTACAATGAGCAGTTCTTC.

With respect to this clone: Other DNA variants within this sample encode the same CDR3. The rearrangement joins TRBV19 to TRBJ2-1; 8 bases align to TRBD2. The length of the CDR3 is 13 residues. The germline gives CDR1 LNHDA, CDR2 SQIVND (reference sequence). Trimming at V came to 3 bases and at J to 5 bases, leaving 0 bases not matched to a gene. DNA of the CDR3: TGTGCCAGTAGTATTAGCGGGAACAATGAGCAGTTCTTC. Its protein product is CASSISGNNEQFF. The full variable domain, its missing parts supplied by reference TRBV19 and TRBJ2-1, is DGGITQSPKYLFRKEGQNVTLSCEQNLNHDAMYWYRQDPGQGLRLIYYSQIVNDFQKGDIAEGYSVSREKKESFPLTVTSAQKNPTAFYLCASSISGNNEQFFGPGTRLTVL.

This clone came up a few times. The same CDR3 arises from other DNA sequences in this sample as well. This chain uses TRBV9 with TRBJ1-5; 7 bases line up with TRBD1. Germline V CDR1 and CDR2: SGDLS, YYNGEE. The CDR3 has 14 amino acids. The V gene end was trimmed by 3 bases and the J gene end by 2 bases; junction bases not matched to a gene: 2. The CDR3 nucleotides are TGTGCCAGCAGCGCTACAGGGGGCAATCAGCCCCAGCATTTT. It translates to CASSATGGNQPQHF.

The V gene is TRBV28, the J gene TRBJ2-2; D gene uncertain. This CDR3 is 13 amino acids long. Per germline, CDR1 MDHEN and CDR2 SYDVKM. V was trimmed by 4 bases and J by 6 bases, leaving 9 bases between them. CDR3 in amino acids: CASSSQPAGELFF. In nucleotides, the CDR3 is TGTGCCAGCAGTTCTCAACCAGCCGGGGAGCTGTTTTTT.

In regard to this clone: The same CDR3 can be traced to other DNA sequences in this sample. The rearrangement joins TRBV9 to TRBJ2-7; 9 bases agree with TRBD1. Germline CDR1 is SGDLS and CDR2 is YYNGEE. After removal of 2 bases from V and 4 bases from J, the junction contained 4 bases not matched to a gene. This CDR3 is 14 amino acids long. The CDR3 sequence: CASSVGTGNYEQYF. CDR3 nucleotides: TGTGCCAGCAGCGTGGGGACAGGGAATTACGAGCAGTACTTC.

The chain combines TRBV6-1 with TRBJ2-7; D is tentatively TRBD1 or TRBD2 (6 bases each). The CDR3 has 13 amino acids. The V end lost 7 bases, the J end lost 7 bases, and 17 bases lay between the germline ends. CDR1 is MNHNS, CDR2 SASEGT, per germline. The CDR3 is CASIGGGSVEQYF. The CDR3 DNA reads TGTGCCAGCATCGGAGGGGGATCGGTGGAGCAGTACTTC.

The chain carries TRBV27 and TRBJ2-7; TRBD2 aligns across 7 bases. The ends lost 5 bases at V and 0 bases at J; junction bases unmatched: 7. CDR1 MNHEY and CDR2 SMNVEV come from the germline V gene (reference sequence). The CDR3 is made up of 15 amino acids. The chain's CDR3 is CASSMLAASSYEQYF. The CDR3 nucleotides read TGTGCCAGCAGTATGCTAGCGGCTAGCTCCTACGAGCAGTACTTC.

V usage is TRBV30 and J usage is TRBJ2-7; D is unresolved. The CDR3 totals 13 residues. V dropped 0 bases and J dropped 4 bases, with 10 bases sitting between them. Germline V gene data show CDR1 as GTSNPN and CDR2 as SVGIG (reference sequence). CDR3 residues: CAWSVPREYEQYF. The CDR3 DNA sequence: TGTGCCTGGAGTGTACCTAGGGAATACGAGCAGTACTTC.

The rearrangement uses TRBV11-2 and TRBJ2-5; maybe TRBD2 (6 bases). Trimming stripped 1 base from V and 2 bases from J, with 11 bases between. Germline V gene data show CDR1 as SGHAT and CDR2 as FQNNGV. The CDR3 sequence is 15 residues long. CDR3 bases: TGTGCCAGCAGCTTAGGTTTTGGACTACAAGAGACCCAGTACTTC. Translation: CASSLGFGLQETQYF.

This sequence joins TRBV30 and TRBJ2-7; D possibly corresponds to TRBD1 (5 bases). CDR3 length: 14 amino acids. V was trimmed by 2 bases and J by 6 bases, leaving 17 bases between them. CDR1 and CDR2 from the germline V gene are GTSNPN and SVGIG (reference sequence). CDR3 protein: CAWSPGQGPSEQYF. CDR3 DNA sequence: TGTGCCTGGAGTCCTGGTCAGGGCCCCTCCGAGCAGTACTTC.

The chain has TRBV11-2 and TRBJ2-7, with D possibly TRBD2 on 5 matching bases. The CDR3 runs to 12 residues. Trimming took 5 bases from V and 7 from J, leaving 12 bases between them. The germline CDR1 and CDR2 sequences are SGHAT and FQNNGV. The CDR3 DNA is TGTGCCAGCAGCCCACGGACTCCTGAGCAGTACTTC. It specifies CASSPRTPEQYF.

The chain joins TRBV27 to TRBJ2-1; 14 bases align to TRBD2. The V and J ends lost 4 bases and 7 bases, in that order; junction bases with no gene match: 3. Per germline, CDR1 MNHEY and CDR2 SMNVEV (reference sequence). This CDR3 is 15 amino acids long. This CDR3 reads CASSSGLAGENEQFF. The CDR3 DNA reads TGTGCCAGCAGTTCGGGACTAGCGGGAGAGAATGAGCAGTTCTTC.

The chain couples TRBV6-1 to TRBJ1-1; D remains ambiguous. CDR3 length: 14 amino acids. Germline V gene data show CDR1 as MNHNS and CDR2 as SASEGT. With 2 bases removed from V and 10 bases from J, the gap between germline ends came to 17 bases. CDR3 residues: CASSESVVRTPAFF. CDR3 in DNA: TGTGCCAGCAGTGAATCGGTTGTCCGGACGCCAGCTTTCTTT.

CDR3 DNA sequence: TGTGCCTGGAGAGGGAGCCATTCCAATGAGCAGTTCTTC. Residues: CAWRGSHSNEQFF. The J gene is TRBJ2-1, the V gene TRBV30; a weak D match, TRBD2 (5 bases). V was pared by 3 bases and J by 6 bases, with 12 bases between. Germline values: CDR1 GTSNPN, CDR2 SVGIG (reference sequence). The length of the CDR3 is 13 residues.

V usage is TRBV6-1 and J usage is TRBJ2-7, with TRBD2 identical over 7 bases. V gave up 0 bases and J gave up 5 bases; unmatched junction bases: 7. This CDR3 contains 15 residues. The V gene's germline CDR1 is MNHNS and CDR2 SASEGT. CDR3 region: CASSEAGRGLNEQYF. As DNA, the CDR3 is TGTGCCAGCAGTGAAGCTGGGCGGGGACTAAACGAGCAGTACTTC.

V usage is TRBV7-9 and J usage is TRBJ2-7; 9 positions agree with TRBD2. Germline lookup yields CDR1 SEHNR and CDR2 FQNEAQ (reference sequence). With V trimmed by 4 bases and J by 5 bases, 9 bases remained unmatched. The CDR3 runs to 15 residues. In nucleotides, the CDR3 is TGTGCCAGCAGCTCCTTTAGCGGGAGTGAAAACGAGCAGTACTTC. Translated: CASSSFSGSENEQYF.

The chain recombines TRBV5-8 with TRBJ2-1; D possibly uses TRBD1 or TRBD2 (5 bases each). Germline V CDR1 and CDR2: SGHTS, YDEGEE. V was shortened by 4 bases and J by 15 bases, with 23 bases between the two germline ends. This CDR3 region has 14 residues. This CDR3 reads CASSQLYGGGFWFF. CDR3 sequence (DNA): TGTGCCAGCAGCCAGCTATATGGGGGTGGGTTCTGGTTCTTC.

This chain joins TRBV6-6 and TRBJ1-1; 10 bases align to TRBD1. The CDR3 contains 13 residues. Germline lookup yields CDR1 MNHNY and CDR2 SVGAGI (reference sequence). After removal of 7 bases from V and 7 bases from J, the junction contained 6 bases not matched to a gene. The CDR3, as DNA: TGTGCCAGCACCAGTAGGGACAGGGGTGAAGCTTTCTTT. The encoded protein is CASTSRDRGEAFF.

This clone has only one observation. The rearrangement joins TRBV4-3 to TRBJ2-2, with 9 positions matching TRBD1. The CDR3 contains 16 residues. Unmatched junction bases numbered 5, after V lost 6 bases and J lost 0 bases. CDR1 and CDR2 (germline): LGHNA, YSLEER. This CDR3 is CASRFRTGANTGELFF. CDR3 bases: TGCGCCAGCAGGTTCAGGACAGGGGCGAACACCGGGGAGCTGTTTTTT.

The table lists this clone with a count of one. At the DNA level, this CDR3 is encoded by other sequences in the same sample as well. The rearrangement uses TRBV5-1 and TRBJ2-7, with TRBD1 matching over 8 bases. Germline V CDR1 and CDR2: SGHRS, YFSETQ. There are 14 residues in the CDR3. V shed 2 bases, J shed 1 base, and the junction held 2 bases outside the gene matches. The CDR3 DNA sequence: TGCGCCAGCAGCTTCGGACAGGGTTCCTACGAGCAGTACTTC. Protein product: CASSFGQGSYEQYF.

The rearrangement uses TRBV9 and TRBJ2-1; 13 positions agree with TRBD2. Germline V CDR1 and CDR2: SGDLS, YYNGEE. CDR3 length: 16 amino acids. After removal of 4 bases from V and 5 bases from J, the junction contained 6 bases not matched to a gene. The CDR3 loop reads CASSFPTSGRNNEQFF. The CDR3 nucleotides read TGTGCCAGCAGCTTCCCGACTAGCGGGAGGAACAATGAGCAGTTCTTC.

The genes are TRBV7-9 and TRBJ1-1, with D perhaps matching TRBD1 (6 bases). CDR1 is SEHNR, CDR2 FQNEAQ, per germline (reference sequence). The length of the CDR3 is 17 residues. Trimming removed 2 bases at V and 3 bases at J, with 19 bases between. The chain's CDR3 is CASSLRGTRVRDTEAFF. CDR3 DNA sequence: TGTGCCAGCAGCTTAAGGGGGACGAGGGTAAGGGACACTGAAGCTTTCTTT.